This TCR beta chain was sequenced during a study of blood T cell repertoires in COVID-19. Trimming removed 6 bases from V and 1 base from J; junction bases left unmatched: 6. This CDR3 has 15 amino acids. Germline-derived CDR1 and CDR2 are LNHNV and YYDKDF (reference sequence). Sequenced by immunoSEQ multiplex PCR; TCRdb stores in-frame clones only, minus some. This table has around 70,000 clones, 65% to 80% appearing once. This chain links TRBV15 with TRBJ2-3; the match to TRBD1 covers 8 bases. This clonotype was obtained from a man aged 55 to 70 with active or convalescent COVID-19. The sample consisted of peripheral blood. The CDR3 DNA is TGTGCCACCAGTTCAACGGACAGGGGCACAGATACGCAGTATTTT. This translates into CATSSTDRGTDTQYF.